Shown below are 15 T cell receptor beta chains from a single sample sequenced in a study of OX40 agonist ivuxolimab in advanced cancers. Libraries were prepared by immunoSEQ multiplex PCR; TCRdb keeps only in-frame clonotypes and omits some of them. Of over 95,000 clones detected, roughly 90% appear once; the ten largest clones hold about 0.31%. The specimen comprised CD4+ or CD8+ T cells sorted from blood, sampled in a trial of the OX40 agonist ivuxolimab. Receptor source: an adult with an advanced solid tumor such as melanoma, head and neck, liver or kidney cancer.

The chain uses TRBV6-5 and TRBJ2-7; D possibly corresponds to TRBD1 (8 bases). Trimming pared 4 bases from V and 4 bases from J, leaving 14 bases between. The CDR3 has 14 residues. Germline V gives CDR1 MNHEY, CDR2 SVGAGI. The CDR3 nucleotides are TGTGCCAGCAGTTGGACAGGGCGGGGGTACGAGCAGTACTTC. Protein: CASSWTGRGYEQYF.

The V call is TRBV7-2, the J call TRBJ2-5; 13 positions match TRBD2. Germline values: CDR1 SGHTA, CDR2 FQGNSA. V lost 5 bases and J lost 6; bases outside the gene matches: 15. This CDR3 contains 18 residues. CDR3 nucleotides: TGTGCCAGCAGCCAAACCACTAGCGGGAGGGCCCTCTGGAAGACCCAGTACTTC. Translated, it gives CASSQTTSGRALWKTQYF.

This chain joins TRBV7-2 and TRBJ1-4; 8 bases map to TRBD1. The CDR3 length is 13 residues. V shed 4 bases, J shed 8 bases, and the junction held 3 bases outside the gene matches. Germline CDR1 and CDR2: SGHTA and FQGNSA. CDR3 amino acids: CASSSPGGEKLFF. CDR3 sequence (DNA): TGTGCCAGCAGCTCCCCAGGGGGCGAAAAACTGTTTTTT.

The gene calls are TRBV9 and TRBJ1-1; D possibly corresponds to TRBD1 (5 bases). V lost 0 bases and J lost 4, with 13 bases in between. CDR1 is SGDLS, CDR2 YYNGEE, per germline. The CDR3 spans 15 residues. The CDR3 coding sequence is TGTGCCAGCAGCGTAGAGGCCAGGGTAAGCACTGAAGCTTTCTTT. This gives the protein CASSVEARVSTEAFF.

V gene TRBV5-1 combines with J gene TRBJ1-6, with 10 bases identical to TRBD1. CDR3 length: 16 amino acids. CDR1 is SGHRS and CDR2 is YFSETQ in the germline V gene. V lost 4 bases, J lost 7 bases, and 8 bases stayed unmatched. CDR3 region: CASSTQPGQGNSPLHF. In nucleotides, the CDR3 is TGCGCCAGCAGCACACAACCGGGACAGGGGAATTCACCCCTCCACTTT.

Here the CDR3 reads CASGGTGGQYF. As DNA, the CDR3 is TGCGCCAGCGGGGGGACAGGGGGCCAGTACTTC. The V call is TRBV5-1, the J call TRBJ2-7; 12 bases are shared with TRBD1. The CDR3 has 11 residues. From germline, CDR1 is SGHRS and CDR2 YFSETQ. The junction had 3 bases not matched to a gene; V was cut back by 7 bases and J by 10 bases. The whole variable domain, remainder taken from reference TRBV5-1 and TRBJ2-7, is KAGVTQTPRYLIKTRGQQVTLSCSPISGHRSVSWYQQTPGQGLQFLFEYFSETQRNKGNFPGRFSGRQFSNSRSEMNVSTLELGDSALYLCASGGTGGQYFGPGTRLTVT.

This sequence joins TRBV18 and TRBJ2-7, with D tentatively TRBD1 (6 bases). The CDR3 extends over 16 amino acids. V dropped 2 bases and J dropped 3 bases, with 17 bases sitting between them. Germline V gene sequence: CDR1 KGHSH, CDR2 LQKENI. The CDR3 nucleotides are TGTGCCAGCTCACCAGTGCAGGGGTTAGGAAACTACGAGCAGTACTTC. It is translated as CASSPVQGLGNYEQYF.

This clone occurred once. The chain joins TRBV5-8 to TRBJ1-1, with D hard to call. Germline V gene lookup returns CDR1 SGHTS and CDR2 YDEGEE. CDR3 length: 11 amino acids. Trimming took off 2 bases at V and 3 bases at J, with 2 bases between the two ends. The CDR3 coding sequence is TGTGCCAGCAGCTTCCACACTGAAGCTTTCTTT. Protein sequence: CASSFHTEAFF. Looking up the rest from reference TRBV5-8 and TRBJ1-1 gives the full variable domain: EAGVTQSPTHLIKTRGQQATLRCSPISGHTSVYWYQQALGLGLQFLLWYDEGEERNRGNFPPRFSGRQFPNYSSELNVNALELEDSALYLCASSFHTEAFFGQGTRLTVV.

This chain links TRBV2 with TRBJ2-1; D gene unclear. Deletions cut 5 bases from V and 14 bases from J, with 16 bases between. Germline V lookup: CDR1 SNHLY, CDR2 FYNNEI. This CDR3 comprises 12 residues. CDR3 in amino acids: CASSSTRLREFF. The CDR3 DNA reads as TGTGCCAGCAGTTCGACTCGATTAAGGGAGTTCTTC.

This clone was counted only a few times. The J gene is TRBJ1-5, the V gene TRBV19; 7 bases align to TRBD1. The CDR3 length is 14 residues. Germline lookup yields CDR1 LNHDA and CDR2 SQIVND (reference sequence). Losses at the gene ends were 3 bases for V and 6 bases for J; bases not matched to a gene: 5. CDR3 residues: CASSIHRGAQPQHF. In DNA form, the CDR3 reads TGTGCCAGTAGTATTCACAGGGGAGCTCAGCCCCAGCATTTT.

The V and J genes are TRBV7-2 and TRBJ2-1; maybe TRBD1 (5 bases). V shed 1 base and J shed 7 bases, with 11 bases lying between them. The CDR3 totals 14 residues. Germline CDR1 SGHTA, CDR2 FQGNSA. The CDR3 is CASSLGQGWNEQFF. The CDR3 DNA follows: TGTGCCAGCAGCTTAGGGCAGGGTTGGAATGAGCAGTTCTTC.

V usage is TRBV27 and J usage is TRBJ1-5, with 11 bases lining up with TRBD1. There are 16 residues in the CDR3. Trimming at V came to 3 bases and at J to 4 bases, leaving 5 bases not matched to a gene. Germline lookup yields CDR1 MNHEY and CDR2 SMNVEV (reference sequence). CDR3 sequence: CASSFGTGGGNQPQHF. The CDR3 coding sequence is TGTGCCAGCAGTTTCGGGACAGGGGGAGGGAATCAGCCCCAGCATTTT.

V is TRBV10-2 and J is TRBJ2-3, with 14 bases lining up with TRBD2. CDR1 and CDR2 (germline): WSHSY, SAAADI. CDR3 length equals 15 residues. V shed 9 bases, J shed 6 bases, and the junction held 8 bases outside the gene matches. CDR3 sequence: CASSPGLAGVDTQYF. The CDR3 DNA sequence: TGCGCCAGTAGCCCGGGACTAGCGGGAGTTGATACGCAGTATTTT.

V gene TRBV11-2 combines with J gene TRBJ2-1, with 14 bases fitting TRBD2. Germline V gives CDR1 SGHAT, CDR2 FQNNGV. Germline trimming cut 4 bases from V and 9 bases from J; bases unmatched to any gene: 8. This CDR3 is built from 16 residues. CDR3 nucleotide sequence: TGTGCCAGCAGCTCCGGGACTAGCGGGAGAGGGAGTGAGCAGTTCTTC. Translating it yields CASSSGTSGRGSEQFF.

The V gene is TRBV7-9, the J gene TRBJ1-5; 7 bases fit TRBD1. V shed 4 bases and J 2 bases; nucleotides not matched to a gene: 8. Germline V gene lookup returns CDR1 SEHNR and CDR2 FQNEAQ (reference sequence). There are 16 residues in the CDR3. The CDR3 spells CASSSGGDLGNQPQHF. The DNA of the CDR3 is TGTGCCAGCAGCTCAGGGGGGGATTTGGGCAATCAGCCCCAGCATTTT.